This T cell receptor beta chain was profiled in a study of T cell repertoires in cytomegalovirus infection. Study details: As its CMV epitopes, the study selected recently identified HLA-C-restricted and well-studied HLA-B-restricted targets. Shared public TCR beta signatures pointed to both CMV infection and a matching HLA type. Findings and limits, study-wide: HLA-C-restricted CMV-specific TCR beta clonotypes prevailed in the ex vivo response. Cumulative frequency of public TCR beta families picked out carriers of CMV plus the relevant HLA.

Via MiXCR, TCRdb re-called the reads, giving one row per CDR3 protein. The table has about 890,000 distinct CDR3 sequences, around 31% seen once; the top ten hold about an eighth. Worth noting for this clonotype: What it binds is unknown.

The clonotype originates from a human donor in good health (CMV status not recorded). Some clones in this sample may be carry-over from other donors' samples. The specimen was cultured CD8+ T cells from PBMCs, collected from culture after CMV antigen stimulation.

The CDR3 nucleotides are TGTGCCCTTTGGGCCGGCACTGAAGCTTTCTTT. This sequence encodes CALWAGTEAFF. V and J are TRBV28 and TRBJ1-1; D not certain. CDR3 size: 11 residues. Germline CDR1 is MDHEN and CDR2 is SYDVKM. The V and J ends lost 11 bases and 4 bases respectively, with 11 bases between them. The whole variable domain, remainder taken from reference TRBV28 and TRBJ1-1, is DVKVTQSSRYLVKRTGEKVFLECVQDMDHENMFWYRQDPGLGLRLIYFSYDVKMKEKGDIPEGYSVSREKKERFSLILESASTNQTSMYLCALWAGTEAFFGQGTRLTVV.